This T cell receptor beta chain was captured by sequencing in a study of T cell repertoires in cytomegalovirus infection. As for the study in general: The public TCR beta signatures pointed to both CMV infection and matching HLA type. Study conclusions and caveats: CMV-specific TCR beta clonotypes restricted by HLA-C were the ones dominating the ex vivo response.

TCRdb reprocessed the reads with MiXCR, giving one entry per CDR3 protein. This table holds approximately 170,000 distinct CDR3 sequences, over 13% found once. In its sample, this clonotype was seen many times. Its matching antigen is unknown. This CDR3 is 16 amino acids long. From germline, CDR1 is SGHRS and CDR2 YFSETQ. The V end lost 4 bases, the J end lost 2 bases, and 18 bases lay between the germline ends. V gene TRBV5-1 combines with J gene TRBJ1-2, with D possibly being TRBD1 (5 bases). The source of this sequence is a human donor in good health (CMV status not recorded). Some clones in this sample may be carry-over from other donors' samples. The sample was PBMCs. The CDR3 DNA sequence: TGCGCCAGCAGCCCCCAGCCTCTGACAGAGAACTATGGCTACACCTTC. Protein product: CASSPQPLTENYGYTF.